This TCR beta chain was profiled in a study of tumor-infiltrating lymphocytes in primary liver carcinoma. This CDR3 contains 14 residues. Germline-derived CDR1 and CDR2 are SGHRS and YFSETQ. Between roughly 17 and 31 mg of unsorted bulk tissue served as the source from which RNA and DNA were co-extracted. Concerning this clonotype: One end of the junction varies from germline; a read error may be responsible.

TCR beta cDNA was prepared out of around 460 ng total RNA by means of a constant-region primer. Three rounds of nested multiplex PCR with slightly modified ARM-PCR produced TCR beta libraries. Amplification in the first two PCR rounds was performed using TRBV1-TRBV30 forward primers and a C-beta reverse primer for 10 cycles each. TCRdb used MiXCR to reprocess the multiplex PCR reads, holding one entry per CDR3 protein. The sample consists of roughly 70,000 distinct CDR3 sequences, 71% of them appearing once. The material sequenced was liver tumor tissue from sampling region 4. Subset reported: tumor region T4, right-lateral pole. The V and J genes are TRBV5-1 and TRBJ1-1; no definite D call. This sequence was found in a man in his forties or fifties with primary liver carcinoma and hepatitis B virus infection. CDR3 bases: TGCGCCAGCAGCTTGGACGCGCCGAACACTGAAACTTTCTTT. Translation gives CASSLDAPNTETFF. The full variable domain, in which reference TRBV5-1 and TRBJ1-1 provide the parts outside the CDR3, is KAGVTQTPRYLIKTRGQQVTLSCSPISGHRSVSWYQQTPGQGLQFLFEYFSETQRNKGNFPGRFSGRQFSNSRSEMNVSTLELGDSALYLCASSLDAPNTETFFGQGTRLTVV.